One and the same sample provided the 15 T cell receptor beta chains below, sequenced in a study of graft-versus-host responses after intestinal transplantation. TCRdb's copy holds only in-frame clones and misses some; the assay was immunoSEQ multiplex PCR. The table shows over 65,000 clones, with 80% to 95% occurring only once. This sample comprised PBMCs, obtained 98 days after intestinal transplantation. The receptor source for this set is a human patient who received an intestinal transplant, so some T cells may come from the graft donor.

This clone was observed once. The J gene is TRBJ2-2, the V gene TRBV2; D remains unclear. The CDR3 runs to 15 residues. V gave up 6 bases and J gave up 6 bases, with 17 bases separating them. CDR1 and CDR2 from the germline V gene are SNHLY and FYNNEI. CDR3 region: CASRLGPARAGELFF. DNA for the CDR3: TGTGCCAGCAGGCTAGGACCTGCCCGGGCCGGGGAGCTGTTTTTT.

The chain combines TRBV28 with TRBJ2-7, with 14 nucleotides matching TRBD2. With 8 bases clipped from V and 0 bases from J, the junction kept 12 bases outside the gene matches. Germline CDR1 MDHEN, CDR2 SYDVKM. CDR3 size: 18 residues. CDR3 in DNA: TGTGCCAGCCCACCATCGACTAGCGGGAGGGCGAGCTCCTACGAGCAGTACTTC. Translation: CASPPSTSGRASSYEQYF.

This clone was seen only once. The gene calls are TRBV6-4 and TRBJ2-1, with unresolved D. Looked up from germline, CDR1 is MRHNA and CDR2 is SNTAGT. V lost 2 bases, J lost 6 bases, and 20 bases lay in between. This CDR3 comprises 17 residues. CDR3 DNA sequence: TGTGCCAGCAGTGACACCCCTCGCCTAGTAGGGCGCAATGAGCAGTTCTTC. This encodes CASSDTPRLVGRNEQFF.

The chain links TRBV5-7 to TRBJ2-1; D is perhaps TRBD1 (6 bases). Being an ORF, TRBV5-7 has a function that is uncertain. The V end was cut by 0 bases, the J end by 2 bases, with 6 bases between. This CDR3 is built from 14 residues. The CDR3 protein is CASSLGDTYNEQFF. The CDR3 DNA reads as TGTGCCAGCAGCTTGGGGGACACCTACAATGAGCAGTTCTTC.

V usage is TRBV30 and J usage is TRBJ2-7; 8 bases map to TRBD1. Germline-derived CDR1 and CDR2 are GTSNPN and SVGIG (reference sequence). CDR3 length: 14 residues. V trimming: 3 bases; J trimming: 3 bases; junction bases outside the gene matches: 7. The CDR3 bases are TGTGCCTGGAGCCCGGGACAGGCTCGCTACGAGCAGTACTTC. Encoded protein: CAWSPGQARYEQYF.

This chain connects TRBV28 to TRBJ2-1; possible D gene TRBD1, 7 bases. Trimming removed 5 bases at V and 11 bases at J, with 28 bases between. Germline assignment: CDR1 MDHEN and CDR2 SYDVKM. The CDR3 spans 17 residues. CDR3 residues: CASSLRAGTAPVSKQFF. Written as DNA, the CDR3 is TGTGCCAGCAGTCTCCGCGCGGGGACAGCGCCCGTTAGTAAGCAGTTCTTC.

This chain connects TRBV6-5 to TRBJ2-7, with a possible D match to TRBD1 (6 bases). Germline loops: CDR1 MNHEY, CDR2 SVGAGI. The CDR3 is 13 amino acids. Trimming took 2 bases from V and 5 from J, leaving 10 bases between them. CDR3 in amino acids: CASSYPRDNEQYF. CDR3 sequence (DNA): TGTGCCAGCAGTTACCCCCGGGACAACGAGCAGTACTTC.

Concerning this clone: This specimen includes other DNA sequences encoding the same CDR3. The CDR3 reads CASSYRVNTEAFF. The DNA of the CDR3 is TGTGCCAGCAGTTACAGGGTGAACACTGAAGCTTTCTTT. V is TRBV6-5 and J is TRBJ1-1; D not resolved. The CDR3 runs to 13 residues. The V gene's germline CDR1 is MNHEY and CDR2 SVGAGI. The V end was cut by 2 bases, the J end by 0 bases, with 4 bases between.

This chain joins TRBV5-1 and TRBJ2-6; D is possibly TRBD1 or TRBD2 (6 bases each). Germline CDR1 and CDR2: SGHRS and YFSETQ. The V gene lost 4 bases and the J gene lost 0 bases, with 11 bases spanning the gap. CDR3 length equals 16 residues. The CDR3 protein is CASSLEGGSGANVLTF. The CDR3 DNA reads TGCGCCAGCAGCCTGGAGGGGGGCTCTGGGGCCAACGTCCTGACTTTC.

The gene calls are TRBV25-1 and TRBJ1-1; D might be TRBD1 (6 bases). This CDR3 has 14 residues. V was trimmed by 1 base and J by 6 bases, leaving 12 bases between them. Germline V gives CDR1 MGHDK, CDR2 SYGVNS. The CDR3 region is CASSEWGDNAEAFF. Written as DNA, the CDR3 is TGTGCCAGCAGTGAATGGGGGGACAATGCTGAAGCTTTCTTT.

This chain links TRBV28 with TRBJ2-5; D is tentatively TRBD1 or TRBD2 (6 bases each). The CDR3 is 16 amino acids. V lost 5 bases to trimming and J lost 4 bases, with 20 bases between them. The V gene's germline CDR1 is MDHEN and CDR2 SYDVKM. The CDR3 reads CASSQPTGALGETQYF. As DNA, the CDR3 is TGTGCCAGCAGTCAGCCGACGGGGGCATTAGGAGAGACCCAGTACTTC. Full variable domain (outside the CDR3, taken from reference TRBV28 and TRBJ2-5): DVKVTQSSRYLVKRTGEKVFLECVQDMDHENMFWYRQDPGLGLRLIYFSYDVKMKEKGDIPEGYSVSREKKERFSLILESASTNQTSMYLCASSQPTGALGETQYFGPGTRLLVL.

The chain employs TRBV7-9 and TRBJ1-2, with TRBD1 matching 7 bases. This CDR3 is 15 amino acids long. J gave up 0 bases and V 4 bases, and 5 bases lay outside the gene matches. Germline V gene lookup returns CDR1 SEHNR and CDR2 FQNEAQ (reference sequence). This chain's CDR3 is CASSSWDSPNYGYTF. The CDR3 region has the DNA TGTGCCAGCAGCTCATGGGACAGTCCTAACTATGGCTACACCTTC.

V gene TRBV6-6 combines with J gene TRBJ1-2; the match to TRBD1 covers 7 bases. Germline V gene lookup returns CDR1 MNHNY and CDR2 SVGAGI (reference sequence). There are 13 residues in the CDR3. Unmatched junction bases numbered 4, after V lost 5 bases and J lost 4 bases. The CDR3 sequence: CASSPTGSYGYTF. In DNA, the CDR3 is TGTGCCAGCAGTCCGACAGGGAGCTATGGCTACACCTTC.

The V and J genes are TRBV6-1 and TRBJ2-3, with D unresolved. The CDR3 extends over 14 amino acids. Germline CDR1 MNHNS, CDR2 SASEGT. Trimming took 2 bases from V and 5 from J, leaving 11 bases between them. CDR3 amino acids: CASSEPGLGDTQYF. CDR3 in DNA: TGTGCCAGCAGTGAACCAGGTTTAGGAGATACGCAGTATTTT.

This clone appeared once. The chain carries TRBV9 and TRBJ2-5, with D possibly called TRBD1 or TRBD2 (6 bases each). This CDR3 is built from 15 residues. Trimming left V 0 bases short and J 0 bases short, with 9 bases between. Germline loops: CDR1 SGDLS, CDR2 YYNGEE. CDR3: CASSVDGGYQETQYF. The CDR3 DNA sequence: TGTGCCAGCAGCGTAGACGGGGGCTACCAAGAGACCCAGTACTTC.